This T cell receptor beta chain was profiled in a study of blood T cell repertoires in COVID-19. Trimming at V came to 4 bases and at J to 6 bases, leaving 8 bases not matched to a gene. The CDR3 runs 16 residues. The V gene's germline CDR1 is SGHRS and CDR2 YFSETQ. Only in-frame clones appear in the TCRdb table, and some are missing; sequencing was by immunoSEQ multiplex PCR. Altogether approximately 350,000 clones are present, around 82% being singletons, with the ten largest covering 2.5% to 3.5%. The sequence came from a young man with active or convalescent COVID-19. Sequencing used peripheral blood. The chain employs TRBV5-1 and TRBJ2-1; 12 positions agree with TRBD1. The DNA for the CDR3 is TGCGCCAGCAGCCAGGATAGGGACAGGGGGCTCAATGAGCAGTTCTTC. It specifies CASSQDRDRGLNEQFF.